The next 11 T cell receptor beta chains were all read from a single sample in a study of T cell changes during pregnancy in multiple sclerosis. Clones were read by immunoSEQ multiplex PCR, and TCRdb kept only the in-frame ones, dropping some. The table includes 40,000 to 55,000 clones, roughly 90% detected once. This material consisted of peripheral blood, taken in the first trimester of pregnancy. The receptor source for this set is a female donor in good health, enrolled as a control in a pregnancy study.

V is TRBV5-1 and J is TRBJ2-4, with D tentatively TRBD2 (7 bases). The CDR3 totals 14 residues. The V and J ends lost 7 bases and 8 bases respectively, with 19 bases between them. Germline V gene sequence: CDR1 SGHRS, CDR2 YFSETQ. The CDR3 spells CASAGAPGRDIQYF. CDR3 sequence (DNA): TGCGCCAGCGCGGGGGCCCCGGGGCGGGACATTCAGTACTTC.

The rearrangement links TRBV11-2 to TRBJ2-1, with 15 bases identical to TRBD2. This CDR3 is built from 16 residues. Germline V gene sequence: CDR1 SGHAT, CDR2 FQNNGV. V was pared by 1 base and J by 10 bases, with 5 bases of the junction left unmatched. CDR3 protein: CASSLGGTSGGWEQFF. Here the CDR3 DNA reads TGTGCCAGCAGCTTAGGCGGGACTAGCGGGGGGTGGGAGCAGTTCTTC. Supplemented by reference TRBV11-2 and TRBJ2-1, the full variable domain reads EAGVAQSPRYKIIEKRQSVAFWCNPISGHATLYWYQQILGQGPKLLIQFQNNGVVDDSQLPKDRFSAERLKGVDSTLKIQPAKLEDSAVYLCASSLGGTSGGWEQFFGPGTRLTVL.

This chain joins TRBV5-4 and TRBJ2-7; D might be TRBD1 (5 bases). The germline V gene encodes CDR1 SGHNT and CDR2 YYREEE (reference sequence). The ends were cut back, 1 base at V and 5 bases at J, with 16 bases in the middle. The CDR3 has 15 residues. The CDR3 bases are TGTGCCAGCAGCTTGTTAGGGGTAGCTTCCAACGAGCAGTACTTC. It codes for CASSLLGVASNEQYF.

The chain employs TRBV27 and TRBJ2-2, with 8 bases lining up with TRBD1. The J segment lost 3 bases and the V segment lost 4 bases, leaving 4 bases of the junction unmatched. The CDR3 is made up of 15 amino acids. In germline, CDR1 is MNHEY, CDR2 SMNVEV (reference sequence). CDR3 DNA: TGTGCCAGCAGTTCACGGACAGGGTACACCGGGGAGCTGTTTTTT. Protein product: CASSSRTGYTGELFF.

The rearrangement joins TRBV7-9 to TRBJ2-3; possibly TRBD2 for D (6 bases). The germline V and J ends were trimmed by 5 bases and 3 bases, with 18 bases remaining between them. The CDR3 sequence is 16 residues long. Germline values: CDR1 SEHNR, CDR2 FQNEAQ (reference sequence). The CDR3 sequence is CASSPKGGARTDTQYF. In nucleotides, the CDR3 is TGTGCCAGCAGCCCGAAGGGCGGGGCCAGGACAGATACGCAGTATTTT.

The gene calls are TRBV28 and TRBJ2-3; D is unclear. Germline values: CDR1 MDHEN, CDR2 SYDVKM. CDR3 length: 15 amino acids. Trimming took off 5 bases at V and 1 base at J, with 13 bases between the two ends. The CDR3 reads CASSPTVMGTDTQYF. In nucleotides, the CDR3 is TGTGCCAGCAGTCCCACAGTGATGGGCACAGATACGCAGTATTTT. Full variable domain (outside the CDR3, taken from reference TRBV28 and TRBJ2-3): DVKVTQSSRYLVKRTGEKVFLECVQDMDHENMFWYRQDPGLGLRLIYFSYDVKMKEKGDIPEGYSVSREKKERFSLILESASTNQTSMYLCASSPTVMGTDTQYFGPGTRLTVL.

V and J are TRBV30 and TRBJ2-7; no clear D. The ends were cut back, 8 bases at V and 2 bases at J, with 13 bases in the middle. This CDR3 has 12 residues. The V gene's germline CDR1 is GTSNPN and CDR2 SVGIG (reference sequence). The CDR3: CASGRDAYEQYF. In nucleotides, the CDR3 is TGTGCCAGTGGGCGCGATGCCTACGAGCAGTACTTC.

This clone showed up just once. The CDR3 reads CASSQVGADGNTIYF. The CDR3 region has the DNA TGTGCCAGCAGCCAAGTGGGGGCAGATGGAAACACCATATATTTT. The chain recombines TRBV4-2 with TRBJ1-3, with a weak D call TRBD1 (6 bases). Germline assignment: CDR1 LGHNA and CDR2 YNFKEQ. Trimming removed 1 base from V and 3 bases from J, with 10 bases in between. This CDR3 region has 15 residues.

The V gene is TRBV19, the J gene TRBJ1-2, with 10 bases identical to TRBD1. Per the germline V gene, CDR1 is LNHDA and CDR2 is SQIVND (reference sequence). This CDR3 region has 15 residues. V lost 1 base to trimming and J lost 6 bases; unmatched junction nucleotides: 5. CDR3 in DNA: TGTGCCAGTAGTATAGTCTCCGGGACAGGGGATGGCTACACCTTC. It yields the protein CASSIVSGTGDGYTF.

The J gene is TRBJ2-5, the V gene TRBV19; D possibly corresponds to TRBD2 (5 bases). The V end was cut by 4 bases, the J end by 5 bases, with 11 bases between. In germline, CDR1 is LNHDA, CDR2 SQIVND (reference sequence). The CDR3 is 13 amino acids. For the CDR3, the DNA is TGTGCCAGTAGTAACGGACGGAGGGAGACCCAGTACTTC. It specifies CASSNGRRETQYF.

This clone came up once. This CDR3 is CARSFFGPERTSGKNNEQFF. The CDR3 coding sequence is TGTGCCAGAAGCTTTTTTGGACCAGAACGGACTAGCGGGAAAAACAATGAGCAGTTCTTC. The chain is built from TRBV5-3 and TRBJ2-1; 12 bases are a match to TRBD2. TRBV5-3 is assigned to the ORF class and has an uncertain function. The CDR3 runs to 20 residues. Trimming cost V 2 bases and J 5 bases; bases outside gene matches: 17.